The T cell receptor (beta chain) under discussion was sequenced for a study of beta chain features in type 1 diabetes. The sample holds a few counts of this clone. Its antigen is as yet unknown. Isolated RNA was reverse transcribed in full, so expressed TCRB transcripts were sequenced. TCRdb's copy holds only in-frame clones and misses some; the assay was immunoSEQ multiplex PCR. The sample has approximately 360,000 clones; around an eighth are singletons. Regarding the study as a whole: People with Type 1 diabetes carried modestly yet significantly shorter TCRB CDR3s in all four CD4+ subsets.

Germline CDR1 reads SGHTA; CDR2 reads FQGNSA. The V end lost 4 bases, the J end lost 6 bases, and 10 bases lay between the germline ends. The CDR3 length is 12 residues. The receptor's source is a woman aged 18-35 years with type 1 diabetes. This chain links TRBV7-2 with TRBJ2-7, with D unclear. Input material: naive CD4+ T cells from blood. CDR3 loop: CASSSLTSEQYF. In DNA, the CDR3 is TGTGCCAGCAGCTCGTTGACAAGCGAGCAGTACTTC.